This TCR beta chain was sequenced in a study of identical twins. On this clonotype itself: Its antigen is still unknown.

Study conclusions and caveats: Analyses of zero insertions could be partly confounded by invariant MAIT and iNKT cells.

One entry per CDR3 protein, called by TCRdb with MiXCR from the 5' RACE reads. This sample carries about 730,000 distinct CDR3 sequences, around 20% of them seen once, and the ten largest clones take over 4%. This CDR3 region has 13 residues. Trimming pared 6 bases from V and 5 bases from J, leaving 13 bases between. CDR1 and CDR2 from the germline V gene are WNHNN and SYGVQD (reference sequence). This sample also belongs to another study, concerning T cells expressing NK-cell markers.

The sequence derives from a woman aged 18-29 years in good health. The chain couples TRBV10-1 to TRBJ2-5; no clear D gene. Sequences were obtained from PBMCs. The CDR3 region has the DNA TGCGCCAGCAGGGCTAACCTCATGGAGACCCAGTACTTC. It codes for CASRANLMETQYF.